Only a few counts were recorded for the clone carrying this T cell receptor beta chain. The antigen remains undetermined. The germline V gene has CDR1 KGHSH and CDR2 LQKENI. CDR3 size: 14 residues. Trimming took 2 bases from V and 3 from J, leaving 10 bases between them. The TCRbeta library was prepared with unique molecular identifiers. TCRdb fed the PCR reads into MiXCR, producing one record per CDR3 protein. Seen here are approximately 630,000 distinct CDR3 sequences, around 13% observed once, and the top ten hold around 0.76%. The entry originates in a study of T-cell reconstitution after alpha-beta-depleted transplantation in children. Study observations and caveats: One year post-transplant, T-cell counts and diversity were largely derived from T cells produced anew. There were reportedly several hundred expanded graft clones from which alpha-beta T cells came about two months after transplant.

The source is a girl aged 2-10 years with congenital amegakaryocytic thrombocytopenia, due to receive a stem cell transplant. The input for sequencing was PBMCs, taken before TCRalphabeta/CD19-depleted stem cell transplant. The rearrangement joins TRBV18 to TRBJ1-2; D possibly corresponds to TRBD1 (5 bases). CDR3 sequence (DNA): TGTGCCAGCTCACCATCAGGGATGGACTATGGCTACACCTTC. This gives the protein CASSPSGMDYGYTF.